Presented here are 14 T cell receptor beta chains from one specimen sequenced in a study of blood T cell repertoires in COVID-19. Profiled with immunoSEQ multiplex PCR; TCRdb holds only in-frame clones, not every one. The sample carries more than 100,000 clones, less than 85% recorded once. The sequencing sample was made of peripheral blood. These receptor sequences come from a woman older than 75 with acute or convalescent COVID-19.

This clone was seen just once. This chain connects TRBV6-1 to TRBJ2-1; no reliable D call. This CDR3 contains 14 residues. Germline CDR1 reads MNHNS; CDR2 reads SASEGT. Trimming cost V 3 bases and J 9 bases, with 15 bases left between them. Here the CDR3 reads CASSDLVSIGEQFF. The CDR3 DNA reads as TGTGCCAGCAGTGATCTGGTTTCTATCGGTGAGCAGTTCTTC.

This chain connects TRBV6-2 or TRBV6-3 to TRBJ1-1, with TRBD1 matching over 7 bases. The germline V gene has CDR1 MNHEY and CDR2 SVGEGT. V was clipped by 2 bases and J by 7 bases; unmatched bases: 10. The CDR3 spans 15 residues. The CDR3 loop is CASSYPTGKFGEAFF. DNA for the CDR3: TGTGCCAGCAGTTACCCGACAGGGAAATTTGGTGAAGCTTTCTTT.

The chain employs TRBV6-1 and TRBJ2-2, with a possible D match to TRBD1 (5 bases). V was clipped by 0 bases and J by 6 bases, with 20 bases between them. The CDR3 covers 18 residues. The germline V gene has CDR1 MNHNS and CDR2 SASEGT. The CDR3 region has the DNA TGTGCCAGCAGTGAAGCGGTGTTGTTTAGGGGTAGGGCCGGGGAGCTGTTTTTT. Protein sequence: CASSEAVLFRGRAGELFF.

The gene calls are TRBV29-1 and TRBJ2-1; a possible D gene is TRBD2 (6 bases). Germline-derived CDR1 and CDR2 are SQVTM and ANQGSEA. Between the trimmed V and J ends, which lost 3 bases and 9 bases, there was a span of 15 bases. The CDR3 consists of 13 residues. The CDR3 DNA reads TGCAGCGTTGATAGGGTCGGGGGAAGTGAGCAGTTCTTC. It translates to CSVDRVGGSEQFF.

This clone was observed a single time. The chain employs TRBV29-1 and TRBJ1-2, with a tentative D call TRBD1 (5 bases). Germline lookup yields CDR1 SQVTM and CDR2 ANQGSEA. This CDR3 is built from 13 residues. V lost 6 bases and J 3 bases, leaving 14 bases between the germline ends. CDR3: CSVVGRRHYGYTF. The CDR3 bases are TGCAGCGTCGTGGGGCGCCGACACTATGGCTACACCTTC.

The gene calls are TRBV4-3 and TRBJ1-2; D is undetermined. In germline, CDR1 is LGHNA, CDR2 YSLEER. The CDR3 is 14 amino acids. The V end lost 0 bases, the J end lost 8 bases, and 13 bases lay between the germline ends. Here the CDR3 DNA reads TGCGCCAGCAGCCAAGATATGTGGAGTTACGGCTACACCTTC. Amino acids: CASSQDMWSYGYTF.

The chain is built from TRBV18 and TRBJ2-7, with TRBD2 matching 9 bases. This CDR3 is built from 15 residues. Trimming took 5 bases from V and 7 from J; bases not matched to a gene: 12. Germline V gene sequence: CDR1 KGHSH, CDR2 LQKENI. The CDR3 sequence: CASSSLSGRSPEQYF. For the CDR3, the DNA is TGTGCCAGCTCATCTCTAAGCGGGAGGTCGCCGGAGCAGTACTTC.

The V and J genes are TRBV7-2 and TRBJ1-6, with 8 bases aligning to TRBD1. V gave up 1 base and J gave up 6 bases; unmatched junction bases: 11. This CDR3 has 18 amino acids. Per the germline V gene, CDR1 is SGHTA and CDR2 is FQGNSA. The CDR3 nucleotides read TGTGCCAGCAGCTTAGTAGGGGGACGGACAGGGAGTAATTCACCCCTCCACTTT. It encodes CASSLVGGRTGSNSPLHF.

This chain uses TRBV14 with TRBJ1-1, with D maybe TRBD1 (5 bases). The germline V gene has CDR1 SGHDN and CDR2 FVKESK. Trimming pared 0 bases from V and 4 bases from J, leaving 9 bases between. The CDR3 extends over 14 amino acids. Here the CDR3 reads CASSQEVGGTEAFF. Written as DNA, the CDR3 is TGTGCCAGCAGCCAAGAGGTCGGGGGCACTGAAGCTTTCTTT.

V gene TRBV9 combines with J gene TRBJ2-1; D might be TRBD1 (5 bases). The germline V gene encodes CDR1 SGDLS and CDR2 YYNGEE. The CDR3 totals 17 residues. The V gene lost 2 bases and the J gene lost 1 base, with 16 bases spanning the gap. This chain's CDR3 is CASSVRFRAGSYNEQFF. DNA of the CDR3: TGTGCCAGCAGCGTTCGCTTCAGGGCAGGGTCCTACAATGAGCAGTTCTTC.

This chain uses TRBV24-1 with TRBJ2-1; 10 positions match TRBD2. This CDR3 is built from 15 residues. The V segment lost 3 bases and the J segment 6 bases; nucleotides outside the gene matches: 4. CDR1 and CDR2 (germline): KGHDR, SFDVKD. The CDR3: CATSDGLAGVNEQFF. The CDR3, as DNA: TGTGCCACCAGTGATGGGCTAGCGGGAGTCAATGAGCAGTTCTTC.

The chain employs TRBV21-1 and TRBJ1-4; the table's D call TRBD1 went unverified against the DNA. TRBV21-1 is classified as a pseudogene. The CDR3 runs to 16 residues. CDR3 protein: CASREKWGRANEKLFF. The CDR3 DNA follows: TGTGCCAGCAGGGAAAAATGGGGGCGGGCTAATGAAAAACTGTTTTTT.

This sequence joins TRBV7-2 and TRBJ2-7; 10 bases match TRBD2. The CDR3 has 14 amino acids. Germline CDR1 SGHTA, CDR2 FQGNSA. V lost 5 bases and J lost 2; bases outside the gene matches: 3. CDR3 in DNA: TGTGCCAGCAGCCCGAGCGGGGGGGCCTACGAGCAGTACTTC. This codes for CASSPSGGAYEQYF. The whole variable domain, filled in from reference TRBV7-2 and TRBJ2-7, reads GAGVSQSPSNKVTEKGKDVELRCDPISGHTALYWYRQSLGQGLEFLIYFQGNSAPDKSGLPSDRFSAERTGGSVSTLTIQRTQQEDSAVYLCASSPSGGAYEQYFGPGTRLTVT.

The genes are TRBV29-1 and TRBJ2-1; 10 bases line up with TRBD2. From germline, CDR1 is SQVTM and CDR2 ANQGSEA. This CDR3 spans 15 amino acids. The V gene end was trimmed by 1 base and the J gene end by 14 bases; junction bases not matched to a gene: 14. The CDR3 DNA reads TGCAGCGTTGAAGGGGCTCTAGCGGGGGCCCCCGAGAAGTTCTTC. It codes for CSVEGALAGAPEKFF.